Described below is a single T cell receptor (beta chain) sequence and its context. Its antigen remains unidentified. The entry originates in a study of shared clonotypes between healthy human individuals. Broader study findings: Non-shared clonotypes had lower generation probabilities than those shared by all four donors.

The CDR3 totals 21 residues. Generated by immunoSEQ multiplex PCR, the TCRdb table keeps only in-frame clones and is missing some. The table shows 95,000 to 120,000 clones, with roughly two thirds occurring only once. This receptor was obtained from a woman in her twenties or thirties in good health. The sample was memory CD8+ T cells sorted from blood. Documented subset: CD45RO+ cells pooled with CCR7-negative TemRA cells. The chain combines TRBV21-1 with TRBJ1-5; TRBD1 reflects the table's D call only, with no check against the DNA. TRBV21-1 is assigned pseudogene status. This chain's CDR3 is CASSNGIWGQGVPFSNQPQHF. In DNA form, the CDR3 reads TGTGCCAGCAGCAATGGGATCTGGGGACAGGGGGTCCCATTTAGCAATCAGCCCCAGCATTTT.